These T cell receptor beta chains were read from a single sample in a study of blood T cell repertoires in COVID-19. Some clones are missing from TCRdb's copy, which holds only in-frame ones; the method was immunoSEQ multiplex PCR. The sample includes 100,000 to 150,000 clones, 80% to 90% seen only once; the top ten take 4.3%. Sequencing input: peripheral blood. The receptors here all came from a man aged 55 to 70 with COVID-19, enrolled during active disease. The CDR3 runs from the conserved cysteine through the conserved F or W. The D gene is left open where the match is weak. Clone size is stated in some rows and not others, as once, few, many or a class when expanded.

V gene: TRBV27; D gene: TRBD1; clone size: few; J gene: TRBJ1-4; CDR3 protein: CASSPRQGNEKLFF; CDR3 DNA: TGTGCCAGCAGCCCCCGACAGGGGAATGAAAAACTGTTTTTT
V gene: TRBV19; D gene: TRBD1; clone size: .; J gene: TRBJ1-4; CDR3 protein: CASSMRGPANEKLFF; CDR3 DNA: TGTGCCAGTAGTATGAGGGGGCCGGCTAATGAAAAACTGTTTTTT
V gene: TRBV5-1; D gene: .; clone size: .; J gene: TRBJ2-7; CDR3 protein: CASSVGGYNYEQYF; CDR3 DNA: TGCGCCAGCAGCGTAGGAGGGTACAACTACGAGCAGTACTTC
V gene: TRBV5-1; D gene: .; clone size: .; J gene: TRBJ2-3; CDR3 protein: CASSLAMRAGRLTDTQYF; CDR3 DNA: TGCGCCAGCAGCTTGGCCATGAGGGCGGGGCGACTCACAGATACGCAGTATTTT
V gene: TRBV29-1; D gene: .; clone size: .; J gene: TRBJ2-2; CDR3 protein: CSVGSRRNTGELFF; CDR3 DNA: TGCAGCGTTGGCTCGAGGCGGAACACCGGGGAGCTGTTTTTT
V gene: TRBV6-5; D gene: TRBD2; clone size: .; J gene: TRBJ2-5; CDR3 protein: CASSYLPSGVETQYF; CDR3 DNA: TGTGCCAGCAGTTACCTCCCTAGCGGGGTAGAGACCCAGTACTTC
V gene: TRBV5-6; D gene: TRBD2; clone size: once; J gene: TRBJ2-5; CDR3 protein: CASSPLAGSGETQYF; CDR3 DNA: TGTGCCAGCAGCCCACTAGCGGGGTCTGGGGAGACCCAGTACTTC
V gene: TRBV12-3/TRBV12-4; D gene: .; clone size: few; J gene: TRBJ1-3; CDR3 protein: CASSFEQGNTIYF; CDR3 DNA: TGTGCCAGCAGTTTTGAGCAAGGAAACACCATATATTTT
V gene: TRBV7-3; D gene: .; clone size: .; J gene: TRBJ1-1; CDR3 protein: CASSSMVLRQTPAAFF; CDR3 DNA: TGTGCCAGCAGTTCGATGGTTCTGCGGCAGACCCCTGCAGCTTTCTTT
V gene: TRBV7-2; D gene: .; clone size: .; J gene: TRBJ1-2; CDR3 protein: CASSSPRRGGAGYGYTF; CDR3 DNA: TGTGCCAGCAGCTCCCCCCGGAGGGGGGGCGCGGGGTATGGCTACACCTTC
V gene: TRBV7-6; D gene: .; clone size: .; J gene: TRBJ2-1; CDR3 protein: CASSLARGYNEQFF; CDR3 DNA: TGTGCCAGCAGCTTAGCTCGCGGGTACAATGAGCAGTTCTTC
V gene: TRBV20-1; D gene: .; clone size: .; J gene: TRBJ1-2; CDR3 protein: CSVPTGGYTF; CDR3 DNA: TGCAGTGTCCCCACGGGGGGCTACACCTTC
V gene: TRBV6-1; D gene: TRBD1; clone size: .; J gene: TRBJ2-7; CDR3 protein: CASSEFIGTGVGEQYF; CDR3 DNA: TGTGCCAGCAGTGAATTCATCGGGACAGGGGTAGGGGAGCAGTACTTC
V gene: TRBV6-4; D gene: .; clone size: .; J gene: TRBJ1-6; CDR3 protein: CASSMTSNSPLHF; CDR3 DNA: TGTGCCAGCAGTATGACAAGCAATTCACCCCTCCACTTT
V gene: TRBV11-2; D gene: .; clone size: .; J gene: TRBJ1-6; CDR3 protein: CASSSDPGNSPLHF; CDR3 DNA: TGTGCCAGCAGCTCGGACCCAGGGAATTCACCCCTCCACTTT
V gene: TRBV19; D gene: TRBD1; clone size: .; J gene: TRBJ2-1; CDR3 protein: CASTARIRDRGRNEQFF; CDR3 DNA: TGTGCCAGTACCGCCCGAATAAGGGACAGGGGGCGGAATGAGCAGTTCTTC
V gene: TRBV6-5; D gene: .; clone size: .; J gene: TRBJ2-1; CDR3 protein: CASSYSKKRGYNEQFF; CDR3 DNA: TGTGCCAGCAGTTACTCAAAAAAACGGGGCTACAATGAGCAGTTCTTC
V gene: TRBV30; D gene: .; clone size: .; J gene: TRBJ2-3; CDR3 protein: CAWPQAESTDTQYF; CDR3 DNA: TGTGCCTGGCCGCAAGCGGAAAGCACAGATACGCAGTATTTT
V gene: TRBV5-1; D gene: TRBD1; clone size: .; J gene: TRBJ1-2; CDR3 protein: CASSLQGADYGYTF; CDR3 DNA: TGCGCCAGCAGCTTACAGGGGGCCGACTATGGCTACACCTTC
V gene: TRBV7-2; D gene: TRBD1; clone size: .; J gene: TRBJ1-5; CDR3 protein: CASSTRQGGQPQHF; CDR3 DNA: TGTGCCAGCAGCACCCGACAGGGGGGACAGCCCCAGCATTTT
V gene: TRBV6-5; D gene: TRBD1; clone size: .; J gene: TRBJ1-2; CDR3 protein: CASSYSGTGGYGYTF; CDR3 DNA: TGTGCCAGCAGTTACTCCGGAACAGGGGGATATGGCTACACCTTC
V gene: TRBV4-2; D gene: .; clone size: .; J gene: TRBJ2-1; CDR3 protein: CASSQEAGLNYNEQFF; CDR3 DNA: TGTGCCAGCAGCCAAGAGGCGGGGCTTAACTACAATGAGCAGTTCTTC
V gene: TRBV5-1; D gene: .; clone size: .; J gene: TRBJ1-4; CDR3 protein: CASSLGSNEKLFF; CDR3 DNA: TGCGCCAGCAGCTTGGGCAGTAATGAAAAACTGTTTTTT
V gene: TRBV5-4; D gene: .; clone size: .; J gene: TRBJ1-2; CDR3 protein: CASSQAGRNYGYTF; CDR3 DNA: TGTGCCAGCAGCCAAGCGGGACGAAACTATGGCTACACCTTC
V gene: TRBV4-1; D gene: TRBD1; clone size: .; J gene: TRBJ1-2; CDR3 protein: CASSQEGGTGVYGYTF; CDR3 DNA: TGCGCCAGCAGCCAAGAAGGTGGGACAGGGGTCTATGGCTACACCTTC
V gene: TRBV14; D gene: TRBD1; clone size: .; J gene: TRBJ1-1; CDR3 protein: CASSQVGGGDPMNTEAFF; CDR3 DNA: TGTGCCAGCAGCCAAGTAGGAGGGGGCGATCCGATGAACACTGAAGCTTTCTTT
V gene: TRBV30; D gene: .; clone size: .; J gene: TRBJ1-6; CDR3 protein: CAWRTRARGKSPLHF; CDR3 DNA: TGTGCCTGGAGGACCCGCGCCCGGGGGAAGTCACCCCTCCACTTT
V gene: TRBV10-3; D gene: .; clone size: .; J gene: TRBJ2-7; CDR3 protein: CAISSSSYEQYF; CDR3 DNA: TGTGCCATCAGCTCGAGCTCCTACGAGCAGTACTTC
V gene: TRBV27; D gene: .; clone size: .; J gene: TRBJ1-1; CDR3 protein: CASTSHGLGTEAFF; CDR3 DNA: TGTGCCAGCACCTCACACGGGTTAGGCACTGAAGCTTTCTTT
V gene: TRBV19; D gene: TRBD2; clone size: .; J gene: TRBJ2-1; CDR3 protein: CASTATSGGRSYNEQFF; CDR3 DNA: TGTGCCAGTACTGCGACTAGCGGGGGCCGCTCCTACAATGAGCAGTTCTTC
V gene: TRBV18; D gene: TRBD1; clone size: .; J gene: TRBJ1-1; CDR3 protein: CASSRDRGTEAFF; CDR3 DNA: TGTGCCAGCTCAAGGGACAGGGGAACTGAAGCTTTCTTT
V gene: TRBV20-1; D gene: .; clone size: .; J gene: TRBJ1-2; CDR3 protein: CSASSLIGHYGYTF; CDR3 DNA: TGCAGTGCTAGTTCCCTTATCGGTCACTATGGCTACACCTTC
V gene: TRBV30; D gene: .; clone size: .; J gene: TRBJ1-4; CDR3 protein: CAWKRDATNEKLFF; CDR3 DNA: TGTGCCTGGAAGCGTGATGCAACTAATGAAAAACTGTTTTTT
V gene: TRBV5-4; D gene: TRBD1; clone size: .; J gene: TRBJ2-7; CDR3 protein: CASSFTGGYEQYF; CDR3 DNA: TGTGCCAGCAGCTTCACAGGGGGCTACGAGCAGTACTTC
V gene: TRBV4-1; D gene: .; clone size: .; J gene: TRBJ1-4; CDR3 protein: CASSQDPRASEKLFF; CDR3 DNA: TGCGCCAGCAGCCAAGATCCCAGGGCCAGTGAAAAACTGTTTTTT
V gene: TRBV19; D gene: .; clone size: once; J gene: TRBJ1-2; CDR3 protein: CASSLNDWHGYTF; CDR3 DNA: TGTGCCAGTAGTCTAAACGACTGGCATGGCTACACCTTC
V gene: TRBV5-4; D gene: TRBD1; clone size: .; J gene: TRBJ2-5; CDR3 protein: CASSWDSQTQETQYF; CDR3 DNA: TGTGCCAGCAGCTGGGACAGCCAGACCCAAGAGACCCAGTACTTC
V gene: TRBV5-1; D gene: TRBD1; clone size: .; J gene: TRBJ2-5; CDR3 protein: CASSLAGTEETQYF; CDR3 DNA: TGCGCCAGCAGCTTGGCTGGGACAGAAGAGACCCAGTACTTC
V gene: TRBV28; D gene: TRBD1; clone size: .; J gene: TRBJ1-2; CDR3 protein: CASSQGEGYTF; CDR3 DNA: TGTGCCAGCAGCCAGGGGGAAGGCTACACCTTC
V gene: TRBV9; D gene: TRBD1; clone size: .; J gene: TRBJ1-1; CDR3 protein: CASTPGQAMNTEAFF; CDR3 DNA: TGTGCCAGCACGCCGGGACAGGCCATGAACACTGAAGCTTTCTTT
V gene: TRBV7-9; D gene: .; clone size: .; J gene: TRBJ1-1; CDR3 protein: CASSFGGAKNTEAFF; CDR3 DNA: TGTGCCAGCAGCTTCGGAGGGGCCAAGAACACTGAAGCTTTCTTT
V gene: TRBV10-3; D gene: TRBD1; clone size: .; J gene: TRBJ2-1; CDR3 protein: CAISEFRDRGYNEQFF; CDR3 DNA: TGTGCCATCAGTGAGTTCCGGGACAGGGGTTACAATGAGCAGTTCTTC
V gene: TRBV19; D gene: .; clone size: .; J gene: TRBJ1-1; CDR3 protein: CASSHHRSGNTEAFF; CDR3 DNA: TGTGCCAGTAGCCACCACCGATCCGGGAACACTGAAGCTTTCTTT
V gene: TRBV24-1; D gene: TRBD1; clone size: .; J gene: TRBJ1-6; CDR3 protein: CATSDLRRTGGNSPLHF; CDR3 DNA: TGTGCCACCAGTGATTTGAGAAGGACAGGGGGTAATTCACCCCTCCACTTT
V gene: TRBV6-2/TRBV6-3; D gene: .; clone size: .; J gene: TRBJ1-6; CDR3 protein: CASSYRGQGNSPLHF; CDR3 DNA: TGTGCCAGCAGTTACCGAGGACAAGGCAATTCACCCCTCCACTTT
V gene: TRBV5-4; D gene: .; clone size: once; J gene: TRBJ2-5; CDR3 protein: CASSLRQGWETQYF; CDR3 DNA: TGTGCCAGCAGCTTGAGGCAGGGCTGGGAGACCCAGTACTTC
V gene: TRBV6-4; D gene: TRBD2; clone size: .; J gene: TRBJ2-1; CDR3 protein: CASSASGTSGASSYNEQFF; CDR3 DNA: TGTGCCAGCAGTGCCTCCGGGACTAGCGGGGCTAGCTCCTACAATGAGCAGTTCTTC
V gene: TRBV7-2; D gene: TRBD2; clone size: .; J gene: TRBJ2-7; CDR3 protein: CASSPSGGANEQYF; CDR3 DNA: TGTGCCAGCAGTCCTAGCGGGGGGGCCAACGAGCAGTACTTC
V gene: TRBV7-2; D gene: TRBD2; clone size: .; J gene: TRBJ2-2; CDR3 protein: CASSRPTWGGVGELFF; CDR3 DNA: TGTGCCAGCAGCCGCCCAACGTGGGGGGGTGTTGGGGAGCTGTTTTTT
V gene: TRBV24-1; D gene: .; clone size: .; J gene: TRBJ2-3; CDR3 protein: CATSDLGQGTTDTQYF; CDR3 DNA: TGTGCCACCAGTGATTTGGGGCAGGGGACCACAGATACGCAGTATTTT
V gene: TRBV27; D gene: .; clone size: many; J gene: TRBJ2-2; CDR3 protein: CASSWDEGASWNTGELFF; CDR3 DNA: TGTGCCAGCAGTTGGGATGAAGGGGCCTCGTGGAACACCGGGGAGCTGTTTTTT
V gene: TRBV29-1; D gene: .; clone size: once; J gene: TRBJ1-5; CDR3 protein: CSGGEGRPQHF; CDR3 DNA: TGCAGCGGGGGGGAGGGTCGACCCCAGCATTTT
V gene: TRBV7-8; D gene: TRBD2; clone size: .; J gene: TRBJ2-5; CDR3 protein: CASSLAGGPETQYF; CDR3 DNA: TGTGCCAGCAGTTTAGCGGGGGGGCCGGAGACCCAGTACTTC
V gene: TRBV10-3; D gene: TRBD2; clone size: .; J gene: TRBJ2-5; CDR3 protein: CAISPGLASQETQYF; CDR3 DNA: TGTGCCATCAGTCCGGGACTAGCGTCCCAAGAGACCCAGTACTTC
V gene: TRBV2; D gene: .; clone size: .; J gene: TRBJ1-4; CDR3 protein: CASSKDRENEKLFF; CDR3 DNA: TGTGCCAGCAGTAAGGACAGAGAAAATGAAAAACTGTTTTTT
V gene: TRBV5-1; D gene: .; clone size: .; J gene: TRBJ1-2; CDR3 protein: CASSLGGNNYGYTF; CDR3 DNA: TGCGCCAGCAGCTTGGGCGGGAACAACTATGGCTACACCTTC
V gene: TRBV6-5; D gene: .; clone size: .; J gene: TRBJ1-1; CDR3 protein: CASSYSGGPRTEAFF; CDR3 DNA: TGTGCCAGCAGTTACTCCGGGGGGCCCCGCACTGAAGCTTTCTTT